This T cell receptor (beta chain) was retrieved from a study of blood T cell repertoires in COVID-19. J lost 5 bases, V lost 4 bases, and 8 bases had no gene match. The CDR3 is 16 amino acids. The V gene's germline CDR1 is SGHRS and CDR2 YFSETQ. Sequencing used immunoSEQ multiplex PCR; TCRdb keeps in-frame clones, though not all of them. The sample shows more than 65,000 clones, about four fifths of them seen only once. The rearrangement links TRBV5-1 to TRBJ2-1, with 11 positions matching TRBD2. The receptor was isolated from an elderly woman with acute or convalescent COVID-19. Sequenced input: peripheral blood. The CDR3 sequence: CASSLYTSGGNNEQFF. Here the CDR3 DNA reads TGCGCCAGCAGCCTTTACACTAGCGGGGGTAACAATGAGCAGTTCTTC.